The rows below give T cell receptor beta chains drawn from one sample of a study of PD-1 blockade in mismatch repair-deficient tumors. Method: immunoSEQ multiplex PCR; TCRdb's copy keeps in-frame clones and lacks some. The data show about 79,000 clones, approximately 78% seen once. Source: peripheral blood, taken 44 weeks after starting pembrolizumab. These receptors all stem from an adult with mismatch repair-deficient cancer. CDR3s include the opening cysteine and the closing phenylalanine or tryptophan. The D gene is left open where the match is weak.

V gene,D gene,J gene,CDR3 protein
TRBV19,.,TRBJ1-2,CASSRQINYGYTF
TRBV29-1,.,TRBJ2-7,CSVVGRVTEQYF
TRBV9,TRBD2,TRBJ2-7,CASSVASGNTYEQYF
TRBV7-2,.,TRBJ1-3,CASSLGSSGNTIYF
TRBV7-9,TRBD2,TRBJ2-7,CASSNHGGKPFYEQYF
TRBV2,TRBD2,TRBJ2-3,CVSTGLAEGIDTQYF
TRBV28,.,TRBJ1-5,CASSANRYQPQHF
TRBV29-1,.,TRBJ2-7,CSVGSGVKGYEQYF
TRBV6-5,TRBD1,TRBJ1-4,CASSYGRTGEVKLFF
TRBV2,.,TRBJ2-7,CASSETTSSYEQYF
TRBV2,TRBD2,TRBJ2-1,CASTLAETGEQFF
TRBV19,TRBD2,TRBJ2-7,CASSSNRGSGTYEQYF
TRBV7-2,.,TRBJ2-3,CAGRGGVSTDTQYF
TRBV4-2,TRBD2,TRBJ2-1,CASSQELAGETNEQFF
TRBV6-5,.,TRBJ2-2,CASSYSRATGELFF
TRBV7-3,.,TRBJ1-1,CASSPSSSVGAFF
TRBV9,TRBD1,TRBJ2-7,CASSVDGQVYEQYF
TRBV7-9,TRBD2,TRBJ2-7,CASSSGLAGDYPPGEQYF
TRBV25-1,TRBD2,TRBJ2-3,CASSPPLAGGGDTQYF
TRBV7-9,.,TRBJ2-7,CASSLVQGTYEQYF
TRBV27,.,TRBJ1-1,CASSLGGAFWLTEAFF
TRBV5-6,.,TRBJ1-1,CASSRLTENTEAFF
TRBV7-6,TRBD2,TRBJ2-1,CASSLSPSGSYEQFF
TRBV30,TRBD1,TRBJ2-1,CASGQSSYNEQFF
TRBV5-6,TRBD2,TRBJ2-7,CASSLEAGDPVYEQYF
TRBV25-1,TRBD2,TRBJ2-3,CASSEYRSGSGDTQYF
TRBV2,TRBD2,TRBJ2-7,CASSGSGTSVFRAYEQYF
TRBV18,.,TRBJ2-5,CASSPIGKETQYF
TRBV15,.,TRBJ2-2,CATGGGNTGELFF
TRBV5-6,TRBD1,TRBJ2-5,CASSLGQGAPVETQYF
TRBV25-1,TRBD1,TRBJ1-4,CASSSGTGSEKLFF
TRBV5-4,TRBD2,TRBJ2-7,CASSLGSGISSYEQYF
TRBV7-8,.,TRBJ2-7,CASSSQLATYEQYF
TRBV9,TRBD1,TRBJ2-7,CASSLRPGTGDVVYEQYF
TRBV6-6,.,TRBJ2-7,CASSNKGLGEQYF
TRBV7-3,TRBD1,TRBJ1-1,CASSLEQGTEAFF
TRBV19,TRBD2,TRBJ2-3,CASTAPLAGVGTDTQYF
TRBV28,.,TRBJ1-2,CASSLVSGAYGYTF
TRBV5-4,.,TRBJ2-3,CASSQVSDTQYF
TRBV14,.,TRBJ2-1,CASSQEGTRNEQFF
TRBV5-4,.,TRBJ2-3,CASSLRTPSTDTQYF
TRBV7-8,TRBD1,TRBJ1-5,CASSLGTGGSPQHF
TRBV4-3,TRBD2,TRBJ2-1,CASSPQPAGVDNEQFF
TRBV13,.,TRBJ2-1,CASSLRLVPSYNEQFF
TRBV29-1,.,TRBJ2-1,CSSGRDYNEQFF
TRBV19,.,TRBJ1-4,CASSTPSGVNEKLFF
TRBV7-9,.,TRBJ2-7,CASSLGSGGEQYF
TRBV11-3,TRBD2,TRBJ2-1,CASSLGVSAGGGNNEQFF
TRBV5-5,.,TRBJ1-3,CASSLVAGLGNTIYF
TRBV5-5,.,TRBJ2-3,CASTSEPRATDTQYF
TRBV2,TRBD2,TRBJ2-3,CASLREGQSTDTQYF
TRBV5-1,TRBD2,TRBJ2-7,CASRPLAASSYEQYF
TRBV4-1,.,TRBJ1-1,CASSHPYTEAFF
TRBV7-2,TRBD1,TRBJ2-6,CASRRGQGASGANVLTF
TRBV20-1,.,TRBJ1-1,CSAKGGNEAFF
TRBV2,.,TRBJ2-1,CAGSGIKGGEQFF
TRBV11-3,TRBD1,TRBJ2-1,CASSQHRGLEGEQFF